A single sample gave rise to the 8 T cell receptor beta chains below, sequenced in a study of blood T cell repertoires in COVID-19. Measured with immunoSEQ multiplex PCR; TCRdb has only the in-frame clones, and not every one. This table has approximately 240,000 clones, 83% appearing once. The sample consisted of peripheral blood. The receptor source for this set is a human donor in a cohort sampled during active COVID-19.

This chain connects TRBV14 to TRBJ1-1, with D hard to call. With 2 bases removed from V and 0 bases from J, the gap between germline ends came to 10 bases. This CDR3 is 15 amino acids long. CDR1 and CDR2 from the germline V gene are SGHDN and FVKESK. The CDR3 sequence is CASSQNRLLNTEAFF. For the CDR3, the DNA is TGTGCCAGCAGCCAAAACAGACTACTGAACACTGAAGCTTTCTTT.

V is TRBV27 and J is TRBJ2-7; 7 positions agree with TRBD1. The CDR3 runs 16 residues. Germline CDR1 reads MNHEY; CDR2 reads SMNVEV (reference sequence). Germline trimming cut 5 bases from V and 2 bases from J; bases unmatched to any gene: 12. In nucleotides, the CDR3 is TGTGCCAGCAGTCCCACCTACAGGGGCTATACCTACGAGCAGTACTTC. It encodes CASSPTYRGYTYEQYF.

The CDR3 here is CSASVTGNTEAFF. CDR3 bases: TGCAGTGCTAGTGTGACAGGGAACACTGAAGCTTTCTTT. V is TRBV20-1 and J is TRBJ1-1, with D possibly being TRBD1 (6 bases). Germline lookup yields CDR1 DFQATT and CDR2 SNEGSKA (reference sequence). This CDR3 is 13 amino acids long. Trimming took 3 bases from V and 1 from J, leaving 9 bases between them.

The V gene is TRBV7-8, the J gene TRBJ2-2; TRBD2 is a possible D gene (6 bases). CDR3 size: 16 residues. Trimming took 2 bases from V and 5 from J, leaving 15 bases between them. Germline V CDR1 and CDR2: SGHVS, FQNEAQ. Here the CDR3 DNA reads TGTGCCAGCAGCTTATATACGGGAGAGCCAACCGGGGAGCTGTTTTTT. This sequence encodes CASSLYTGEPTGELFF.

CDR3 coding DNA: TGTGCCAGCAGTTTCGGTGGGAGGGTCAACGAGCAGTACTTC. The encoded protein is CASSFGGRVNEQYF. The chain combines TRBV28 with TRBJ2-7, with 7 bases lining up with TRBD2. With V trimmed by 3 bases and J by 5 bases, 7 bases remained unmatched. The CDR3 totals 14 residues. Looked up from germline, CDR1 is MDHEN and CDR2 is SYDVKM.

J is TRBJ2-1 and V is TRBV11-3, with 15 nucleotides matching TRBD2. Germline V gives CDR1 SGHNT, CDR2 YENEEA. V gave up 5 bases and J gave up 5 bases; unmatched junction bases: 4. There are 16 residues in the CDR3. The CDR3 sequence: CASSAGLAGGHNEQFF. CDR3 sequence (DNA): TGTGCCAGCAGCGCGGGACTAGCGGGGGGCCACAATGAGCAGTTCTTC.

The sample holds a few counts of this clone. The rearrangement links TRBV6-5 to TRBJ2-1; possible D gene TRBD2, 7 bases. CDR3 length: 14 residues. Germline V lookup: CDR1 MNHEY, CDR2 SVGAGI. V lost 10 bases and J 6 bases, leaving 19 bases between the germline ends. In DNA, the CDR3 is TGTGCCAACTCGAGGGGGAGGGGGGTCAATGAGCAGTTCTTC. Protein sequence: CANSRGRGVNEQFF.

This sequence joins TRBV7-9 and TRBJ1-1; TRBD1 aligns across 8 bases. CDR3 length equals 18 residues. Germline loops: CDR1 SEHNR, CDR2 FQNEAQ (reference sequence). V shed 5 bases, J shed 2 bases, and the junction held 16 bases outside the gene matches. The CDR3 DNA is TGTGCCAGCAGCCCCGACCCCTTTAGGACAGGGACAAACACTGAAGCTTTCTTT. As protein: CASSPDPFRTGTNTEAFF.